A single T cell receptor beta chain is shown here with its context. Measured with immunoSEQ multiplex PCR; TCRdb has only the in-frame clones, and not every one. The sample includes about 130,000 clones, roughly 84% seen only once; the top ten take 3.2%. These data belong to a study of PD-L1 blockade in urothelial cancer. On the study more broadly: When patients started atezolizumab in about 2014, it was given at 1,200 mg intravenously every 3 weeks.

Time point in this sample: pretreatment peripheral blood. CDR1 and CDR2 (germline): GTSNPN, SVGIG (reference sequence). V dropped 1 base and J dropped 2; count of bases not matched to a gene: 13. The length of the CDR3 is 19 residues. V usage is TRBV30 and J usage is TRBJ2-3; TRBD2 matches 12 bases. The TCR comes from a man over 45 with urothelial cancer. This specimen was PBMCs, taken around atezolizumab (anti-PD-L1) treatment. The CDR3 here is CAWSDPGTSGSAHTDTQYF. The CDR3 DNA sequence: TGTGCCTGGAGTGACCCTGGGACTAGCGGGTCTGCACACACAGATACGCAGTATTTT.